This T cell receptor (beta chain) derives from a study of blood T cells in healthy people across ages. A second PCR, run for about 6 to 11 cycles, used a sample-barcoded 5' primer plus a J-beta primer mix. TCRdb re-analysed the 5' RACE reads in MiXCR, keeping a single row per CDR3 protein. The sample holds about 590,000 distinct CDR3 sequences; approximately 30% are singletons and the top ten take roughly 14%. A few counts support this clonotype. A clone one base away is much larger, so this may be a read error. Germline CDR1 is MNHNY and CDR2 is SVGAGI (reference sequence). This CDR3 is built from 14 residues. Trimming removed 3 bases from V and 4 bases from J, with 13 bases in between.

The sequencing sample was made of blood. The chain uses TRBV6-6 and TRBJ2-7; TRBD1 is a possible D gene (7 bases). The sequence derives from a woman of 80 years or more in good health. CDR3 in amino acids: CASSYRQGGYEQYF. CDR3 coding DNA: TGTGCCAGCAGTTATCGGCAGGGGGGATACGAGCAGTACTTC.